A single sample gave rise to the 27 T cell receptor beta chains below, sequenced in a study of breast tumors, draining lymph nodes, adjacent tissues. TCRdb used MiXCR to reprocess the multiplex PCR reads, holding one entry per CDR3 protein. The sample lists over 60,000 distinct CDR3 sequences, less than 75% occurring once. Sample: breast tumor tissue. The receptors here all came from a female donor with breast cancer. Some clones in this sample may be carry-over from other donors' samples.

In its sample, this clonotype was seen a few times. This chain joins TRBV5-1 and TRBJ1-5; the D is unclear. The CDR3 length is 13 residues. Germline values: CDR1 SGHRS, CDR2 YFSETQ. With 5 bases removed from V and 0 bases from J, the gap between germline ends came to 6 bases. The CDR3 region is CASRSDSNQPQHF. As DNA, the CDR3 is TGCGCCAGCAGATCAGATAGCAATCAGCCCCAGCATTTT.

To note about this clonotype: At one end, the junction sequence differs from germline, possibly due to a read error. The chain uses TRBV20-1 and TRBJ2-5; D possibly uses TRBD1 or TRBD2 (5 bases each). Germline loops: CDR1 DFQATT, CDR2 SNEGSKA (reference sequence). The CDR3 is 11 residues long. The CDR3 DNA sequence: TGCAGTGCCAGAGCTGGGGGGACCCAGTACTTC. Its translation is CSARAGGTQYF.

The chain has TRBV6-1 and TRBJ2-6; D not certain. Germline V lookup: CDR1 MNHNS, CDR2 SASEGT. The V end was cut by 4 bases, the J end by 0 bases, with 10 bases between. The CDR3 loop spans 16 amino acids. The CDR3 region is CASSARDGSGANVLTF. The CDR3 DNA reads TGTGCCAGCAGTGCTAGAGACGGCTCTGGGGCCAACGTCCTGACTTTC.

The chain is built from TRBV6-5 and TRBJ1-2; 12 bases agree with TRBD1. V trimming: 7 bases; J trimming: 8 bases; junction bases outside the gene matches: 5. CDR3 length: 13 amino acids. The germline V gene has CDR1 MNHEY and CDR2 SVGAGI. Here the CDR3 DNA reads TGTGCCAGCACCGTGGGACAGGGGGCAGGCTACACCTTC. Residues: CASTVGQGAGYTF.

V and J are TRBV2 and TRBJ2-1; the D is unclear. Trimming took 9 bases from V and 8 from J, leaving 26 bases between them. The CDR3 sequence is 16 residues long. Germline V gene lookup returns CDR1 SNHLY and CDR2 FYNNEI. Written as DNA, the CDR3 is TGTGCCAGTCAACCCCGGGTGGGCACTCTACGTTATGAGCAGTTCTTC. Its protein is CASQPRVGTLRYEQFF.

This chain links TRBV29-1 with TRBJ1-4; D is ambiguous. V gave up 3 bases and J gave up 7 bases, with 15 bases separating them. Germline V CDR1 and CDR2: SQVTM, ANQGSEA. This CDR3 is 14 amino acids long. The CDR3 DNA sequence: TGCAGCGTTGATGACGGGGTTGACGGTGAAAAACTGTTTTTT. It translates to CSVDDGVDGEKLFF.

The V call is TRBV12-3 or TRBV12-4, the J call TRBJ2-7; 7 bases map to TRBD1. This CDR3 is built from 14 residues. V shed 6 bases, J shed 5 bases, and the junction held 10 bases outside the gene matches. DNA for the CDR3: TGTGCCAGCAGAATCAGACAGGGCTTCGACGAGCAGTACTTC. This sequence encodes CASRIRQGFDEQYF.

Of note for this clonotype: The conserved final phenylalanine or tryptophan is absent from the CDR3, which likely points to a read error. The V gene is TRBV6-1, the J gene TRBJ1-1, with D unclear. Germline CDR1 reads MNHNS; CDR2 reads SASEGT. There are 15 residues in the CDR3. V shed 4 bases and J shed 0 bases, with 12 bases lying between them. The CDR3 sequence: CASSASRGMNTEAFV. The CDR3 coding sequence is TGTGCCAGCAGTGCTAGCCGCGGGATGAACACTGAAGCTTTCGTT.

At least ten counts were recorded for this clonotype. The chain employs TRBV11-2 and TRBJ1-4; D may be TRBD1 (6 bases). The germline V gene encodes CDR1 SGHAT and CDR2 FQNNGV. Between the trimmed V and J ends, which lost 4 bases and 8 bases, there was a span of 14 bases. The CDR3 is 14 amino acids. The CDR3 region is CASSSRPGHEKLFF. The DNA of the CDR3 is TGTGCCAGCAGCTCCCGACCGGGACACGAAAAACTGTTTTTT.

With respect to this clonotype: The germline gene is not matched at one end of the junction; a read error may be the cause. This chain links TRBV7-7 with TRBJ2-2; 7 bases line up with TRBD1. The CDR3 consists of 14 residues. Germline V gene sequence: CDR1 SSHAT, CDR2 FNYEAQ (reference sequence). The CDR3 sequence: CASRETGLTGELFF. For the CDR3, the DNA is TGTGCTAGCAGGGAGACAGGGTTAACCGGGGAGCTGTTTTTT.

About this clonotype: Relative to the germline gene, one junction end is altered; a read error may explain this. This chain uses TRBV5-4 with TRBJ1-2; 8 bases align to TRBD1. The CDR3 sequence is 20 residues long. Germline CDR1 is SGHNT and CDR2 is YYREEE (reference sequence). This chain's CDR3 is CASSLAYIGDRGPLNYGYTF. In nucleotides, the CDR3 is TGCGCCAGCAGCTTGGCCTATATAGGAGACAGGGGCCCTCTTAACTATGGCTACACCTTC.

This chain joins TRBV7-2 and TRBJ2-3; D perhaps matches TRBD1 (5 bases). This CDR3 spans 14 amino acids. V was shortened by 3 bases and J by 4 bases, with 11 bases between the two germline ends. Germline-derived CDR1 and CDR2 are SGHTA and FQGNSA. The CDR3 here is CTSSFQGFSDTQYF. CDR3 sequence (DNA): TGTACCAGCAGCTTCCAGGGTTTCTCAGATACGCAGTATTTT.

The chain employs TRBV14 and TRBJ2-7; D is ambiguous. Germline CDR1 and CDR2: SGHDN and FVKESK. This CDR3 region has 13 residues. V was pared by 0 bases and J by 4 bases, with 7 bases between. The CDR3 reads CASSQDHGYEQYF. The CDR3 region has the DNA TGTGCCAGCAGCCAAGATCACGGGTACGAGCAGTACTTC.

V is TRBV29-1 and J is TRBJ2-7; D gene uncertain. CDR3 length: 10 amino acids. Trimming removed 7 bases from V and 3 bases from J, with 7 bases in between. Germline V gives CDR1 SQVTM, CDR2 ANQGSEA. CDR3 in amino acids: CSAGDYEQYF. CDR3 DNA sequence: TGCAGCGCCGGAGACTACGAGCAGTACTTC.

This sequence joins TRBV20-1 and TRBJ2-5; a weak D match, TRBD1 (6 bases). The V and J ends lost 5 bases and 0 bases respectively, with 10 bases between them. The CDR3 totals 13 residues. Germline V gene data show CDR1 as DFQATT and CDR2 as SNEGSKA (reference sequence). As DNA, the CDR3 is TGCAGTGCTTCCCGGACAGACCAAGAGACCCAGTACTTC. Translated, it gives CSASRTDQETQYF.

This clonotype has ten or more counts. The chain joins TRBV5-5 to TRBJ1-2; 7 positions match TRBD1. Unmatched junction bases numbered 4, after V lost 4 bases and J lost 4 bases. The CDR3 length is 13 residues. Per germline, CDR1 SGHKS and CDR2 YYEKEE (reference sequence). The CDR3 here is CASSADRSYGYTF. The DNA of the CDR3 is TGTGCCAGCAGCGCGGACAGGAGCTATGGCTACACCTTC.

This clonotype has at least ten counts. The DNA for the CDR3 is TGCAGTGCTAGGGTTAGCAATCAGCCCCAGCATTTT. It yields the protein CSARVSNQPQHF. The chain carries TRBV20-1 and TRBJ1-5; D is unresolved. This CDR3 region has 12 residues. V was pared by 3 bases and J by 0 bases, with 3 bases between. The V gene's germline CDR1 is DFQATT and CDR2 SNEGSKA (reference sequence).

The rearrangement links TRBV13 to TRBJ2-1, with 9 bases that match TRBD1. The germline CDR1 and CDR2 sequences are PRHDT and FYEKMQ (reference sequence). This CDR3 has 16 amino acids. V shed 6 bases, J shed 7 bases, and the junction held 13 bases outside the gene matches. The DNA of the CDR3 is TGTGCCAGCAGGCGCCCCCGGGACAGGGATGGTAATGAGCAGTTCTTC. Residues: CASRRPRDRDGNEQFF. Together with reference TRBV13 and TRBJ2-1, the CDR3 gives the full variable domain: AAGVIQSPRHLIKEKRETATLKCYPIPRHDTVYWYQQGPGQDPQFLISFYEKMQSDKGSIPDRFSAQQFSDYHSELNMSSLELGDSALYFCASRRPRDRDGNEQFFGPGTRLTVL.

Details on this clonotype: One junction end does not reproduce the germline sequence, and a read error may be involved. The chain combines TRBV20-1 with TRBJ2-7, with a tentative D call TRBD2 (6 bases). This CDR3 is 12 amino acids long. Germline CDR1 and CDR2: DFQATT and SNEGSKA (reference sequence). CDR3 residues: CSATPYSGEPHF. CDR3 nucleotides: TGCAGTGCTACTCCCTACTCGGGGGAGCCGCACTTC.

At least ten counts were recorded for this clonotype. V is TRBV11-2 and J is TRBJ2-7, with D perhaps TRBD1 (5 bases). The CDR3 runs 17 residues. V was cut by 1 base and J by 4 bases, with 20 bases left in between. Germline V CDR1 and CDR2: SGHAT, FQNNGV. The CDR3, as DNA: TGTGCCAGCAGCTTAGCCTCGACAGTATCGTTATTGTACGAGCAGTACTTC. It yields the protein CASSLASTVSLLYEQYF.

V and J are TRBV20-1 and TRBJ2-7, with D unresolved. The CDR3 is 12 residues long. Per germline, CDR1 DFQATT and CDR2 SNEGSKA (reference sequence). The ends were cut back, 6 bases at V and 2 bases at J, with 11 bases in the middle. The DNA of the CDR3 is TGCAGTGCAACGAAACAAACCTACGAGCAGTACTTC. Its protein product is CSATKQTYEQYF.

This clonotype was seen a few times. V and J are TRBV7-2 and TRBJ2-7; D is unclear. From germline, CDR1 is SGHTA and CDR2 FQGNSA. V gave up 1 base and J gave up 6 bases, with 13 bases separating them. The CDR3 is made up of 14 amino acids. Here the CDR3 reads CASSLVGPASEQYF. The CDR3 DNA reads TGTGCCAGCAGCTTAGTGGGTCCGGCAAGCGAGCAGTACTTC.

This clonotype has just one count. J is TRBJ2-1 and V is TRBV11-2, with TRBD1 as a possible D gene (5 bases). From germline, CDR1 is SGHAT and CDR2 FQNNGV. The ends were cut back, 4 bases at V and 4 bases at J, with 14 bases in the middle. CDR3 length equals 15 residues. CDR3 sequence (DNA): TGTGCCAGCAGCTCGCCTTTAGACAGTTACAATGAGCAGTTCTTC. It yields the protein CASSSPLDSYNEQFF.

For the CDR3, the DNA is TGCAGTGCTATAAACAGGGACAAACTGTTTTTT. It specifies CSAINRDKLFF. The chain recombines TRBV20-1 with TRBJ1-4; possibly TRBD1 for D (6 bases). The CDR3 is 11 amino acids. Germline V gene sequence: CDR1 DFQATT, CDR2 SNEGSKA (reference sequence). Trimming shortened V by 4 bases and J by 11 bases, and 11 bases separated the two germline ends.

Here the CDR3 reads CASSLNSGRTDTQYF. The DNA for the CDR3 is TGTGCCAGCAGCTTAAATAGCGGGAGGACAGATACGCAGTATTTT. The chain uses TRBV7-2 and TRBJ2-3; 10 positions match TRBD2. The junction had 2 bases not matched to a gene; V was cut back by 2 bases and J by 3 bases. CDR3 size: 15 residues. Per germline, CDR1 SGHTA and CDR2 FQGNSA.

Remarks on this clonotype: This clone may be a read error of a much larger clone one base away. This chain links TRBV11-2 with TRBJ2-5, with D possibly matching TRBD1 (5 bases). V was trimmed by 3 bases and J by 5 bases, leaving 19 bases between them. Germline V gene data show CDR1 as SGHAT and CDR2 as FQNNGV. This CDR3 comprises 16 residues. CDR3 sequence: CASSFQLPTGSETQYF. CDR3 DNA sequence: TGTGCCAGCAGCTTCCAACTCCCCACAGGTTCCGAGACCCAGTACTTC.

CDR3 nucleotides: TGTGCCACCAGTGATTCGACCCAGATGAGGATAAGCAATCAGCCCCAGCATTTT. It translates to CATSDSTQMRISNQPQHF. The chain employs TRBV24-1 and TRBJ1-5, with D hard to call. The V end lost 2 bases, the J end lost 1 base, and 17 bases lay between the germline ends. This CDR3 has 18 amino acids. Germline CDR1 is KGHDR and CDR2 is SFDVKD.